This T cell receptor beta chain stems from a study of beta chain features in type 1 diabetes. Study-level results: VDJ junctions from patients with type 1 diabetes contained fewer insertions and more deletions. Significant though moderate, a shortening of TCRB CDR3s appeared in all four CD4+ subsets of Type 1 diabetes patients.

CDR1 and CDR2 from the germline V gene are MDHEN and SYDVKM. The CDR3 covers 12 residues. Isolated RNA was reverse transcribed in full, so expressed TCRB transcripts were sequenced. Clones were sequenced by immunoSEQ multiplex PCR, and TCRdb holds only the in-frame ones, with some missing. This repertoire shows around 26,000 clones, 55% to 70% found once; its top ten account for about 1.1%. As concerns this clone: The antigen remains undetermined.

The chain has TRBV28 and TRBJ2-5, with D perhaps matching TRBD2 (5 bases). TRBJ2-7 explains the end of the DNA better; the J call may be wrong. The receptor was derived from a woman between 40 and 50 years old with type 1 diabetes. What was sequenced was stem cell memory CD4+ T cells from blood. CDR3 loop: CASSGRSGEQYF. CDR3 sequence (DNA): TGTGCCAGCAGTGGGCGGAGCGGCGAGCAGTACTTC.